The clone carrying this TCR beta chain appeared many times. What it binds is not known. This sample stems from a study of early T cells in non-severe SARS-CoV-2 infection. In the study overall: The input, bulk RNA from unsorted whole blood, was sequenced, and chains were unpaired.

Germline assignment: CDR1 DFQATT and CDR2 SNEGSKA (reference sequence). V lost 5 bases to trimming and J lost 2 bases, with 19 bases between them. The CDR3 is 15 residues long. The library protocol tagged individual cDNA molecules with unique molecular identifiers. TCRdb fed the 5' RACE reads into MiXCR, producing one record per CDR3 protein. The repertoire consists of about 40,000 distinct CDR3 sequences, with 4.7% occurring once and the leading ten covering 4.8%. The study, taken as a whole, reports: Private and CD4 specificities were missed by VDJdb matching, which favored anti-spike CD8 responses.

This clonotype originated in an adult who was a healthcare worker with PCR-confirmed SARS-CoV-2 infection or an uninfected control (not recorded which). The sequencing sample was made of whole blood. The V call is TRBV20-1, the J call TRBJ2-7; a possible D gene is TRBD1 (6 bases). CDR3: CSALIFGGLTYEQYF. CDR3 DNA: TGCAGTGCTTTGATATTTGGGGGCCTAACCTACGAGCAGTACTTC.